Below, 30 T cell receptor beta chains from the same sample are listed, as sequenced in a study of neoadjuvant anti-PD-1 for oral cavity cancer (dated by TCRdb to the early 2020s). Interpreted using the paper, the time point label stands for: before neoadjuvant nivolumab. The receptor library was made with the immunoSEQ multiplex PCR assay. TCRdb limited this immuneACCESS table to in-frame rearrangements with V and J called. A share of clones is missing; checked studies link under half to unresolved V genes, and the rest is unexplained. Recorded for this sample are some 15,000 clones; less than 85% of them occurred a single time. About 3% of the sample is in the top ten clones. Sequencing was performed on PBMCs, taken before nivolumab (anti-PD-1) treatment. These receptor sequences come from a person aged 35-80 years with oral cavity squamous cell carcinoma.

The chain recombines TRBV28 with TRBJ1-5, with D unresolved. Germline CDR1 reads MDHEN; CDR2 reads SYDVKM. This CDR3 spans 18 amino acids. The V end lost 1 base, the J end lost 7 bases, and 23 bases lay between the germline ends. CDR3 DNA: TGTGCCAGCAGTTTATTTTCCGTGGTAACGAGGTCTAAGCAGCCCCAGCATTTT. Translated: CASSLFSVVTRSKQPQHF.

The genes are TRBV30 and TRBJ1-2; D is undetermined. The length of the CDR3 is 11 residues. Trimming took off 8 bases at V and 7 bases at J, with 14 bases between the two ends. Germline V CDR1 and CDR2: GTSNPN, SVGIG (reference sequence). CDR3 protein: CAPGVSAGYTF. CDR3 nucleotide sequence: TGTGCCCCGGGAGTCTCGGCTGGCTACACCTTC.

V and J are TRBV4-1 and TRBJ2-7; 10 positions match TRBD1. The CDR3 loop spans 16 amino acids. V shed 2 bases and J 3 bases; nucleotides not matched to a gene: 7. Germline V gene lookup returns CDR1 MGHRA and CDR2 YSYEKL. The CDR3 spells CASSQSRGTGDYEQYF. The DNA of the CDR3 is TGCGCCAGCAGCCAATCCCGCGGGACAGGGGACTACGAGCAGTACTTC.

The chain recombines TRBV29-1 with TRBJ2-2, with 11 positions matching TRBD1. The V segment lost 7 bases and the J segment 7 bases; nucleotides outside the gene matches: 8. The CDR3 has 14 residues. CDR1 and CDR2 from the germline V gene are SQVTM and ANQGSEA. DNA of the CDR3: TGCAGCGCCAGGACAGGGGGCGGTGGCGGGGAGCTGTTTTTT. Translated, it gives CSARTGGGGGELFF.

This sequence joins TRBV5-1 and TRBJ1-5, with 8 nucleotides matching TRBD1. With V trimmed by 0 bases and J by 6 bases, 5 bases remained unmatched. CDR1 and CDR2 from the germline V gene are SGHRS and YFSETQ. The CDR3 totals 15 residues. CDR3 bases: TGCGCCAGCAGCTTGGGGACAGGGAATTTTCAGCCCCAGCATTTT. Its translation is CASSLGTGNFQPQHF. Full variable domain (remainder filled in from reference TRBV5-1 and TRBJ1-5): KAGVTQTPRYLIKTRGQQVTLSCSPISGHRSVSWYQQTPGQGLQFLFEYFSETQRNKGNFPGRFSGRQFSNSRSEMNVSTLELGDSALYLCASSLGTGNFQPQHFGDGTRLSIL.

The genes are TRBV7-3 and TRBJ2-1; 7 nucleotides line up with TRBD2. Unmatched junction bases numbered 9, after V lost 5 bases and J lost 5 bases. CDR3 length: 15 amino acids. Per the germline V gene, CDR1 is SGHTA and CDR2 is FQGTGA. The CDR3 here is CASSGQGGVNNEQFF. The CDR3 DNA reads TGTGCCAGCAGCGGGCAGGGAGGGGTAAACAATGAGCAGTTCTTC.

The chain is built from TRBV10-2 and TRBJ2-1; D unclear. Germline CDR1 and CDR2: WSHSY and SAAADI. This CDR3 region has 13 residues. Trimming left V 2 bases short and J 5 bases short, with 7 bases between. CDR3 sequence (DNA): TGCGCCAGCAGTGAGCAGGCAAACAATGAGCAGTTCTTC. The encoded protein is CASSEQANNEQFF.

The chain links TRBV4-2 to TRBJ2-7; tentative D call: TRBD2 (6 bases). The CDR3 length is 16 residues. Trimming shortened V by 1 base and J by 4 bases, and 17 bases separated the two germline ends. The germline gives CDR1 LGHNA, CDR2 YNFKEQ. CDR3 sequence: CASSQGDFRGSYEQYF. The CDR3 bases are TGTGCCAGCAGCCAAGGGGACTTCAGAGGGTCATACGAGCAGTACTTC.

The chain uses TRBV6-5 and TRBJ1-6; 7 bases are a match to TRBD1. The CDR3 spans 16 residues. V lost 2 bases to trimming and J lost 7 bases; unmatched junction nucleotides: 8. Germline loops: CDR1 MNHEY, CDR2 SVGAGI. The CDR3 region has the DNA TGTGCCAGCAGTTACACGAACAGGGGTTCCAATTCACCCCTCCACTTT. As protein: CASSYTNRGSNSPLHF.

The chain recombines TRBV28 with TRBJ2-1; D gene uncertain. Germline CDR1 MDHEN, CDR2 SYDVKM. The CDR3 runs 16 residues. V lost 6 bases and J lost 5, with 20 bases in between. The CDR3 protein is CASSQRTLTYHNEQFF. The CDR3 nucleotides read TGTGCCAGCAGCCAAAGGACCCTAACTTACCACAATGAGCAGTTCTTC.

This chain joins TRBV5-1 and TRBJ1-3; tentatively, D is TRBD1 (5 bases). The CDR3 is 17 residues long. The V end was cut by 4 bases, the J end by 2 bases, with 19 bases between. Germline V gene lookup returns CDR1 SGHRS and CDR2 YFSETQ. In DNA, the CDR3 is TGCGCCAGCAGCCGAGACGGGACCTCTAGCGCTGGAAACACCATATATTTT. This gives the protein CASSRDGTSSAGNTIYF.

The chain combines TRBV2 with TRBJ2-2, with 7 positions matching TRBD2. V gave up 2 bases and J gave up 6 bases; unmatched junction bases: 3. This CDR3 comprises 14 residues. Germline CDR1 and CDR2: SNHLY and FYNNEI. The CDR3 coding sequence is TGTGCCAGCAGTGAATGGGAGGGGCCCGGGGAGCTGTTTTTT. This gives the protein CASSEWEGPGELFF.

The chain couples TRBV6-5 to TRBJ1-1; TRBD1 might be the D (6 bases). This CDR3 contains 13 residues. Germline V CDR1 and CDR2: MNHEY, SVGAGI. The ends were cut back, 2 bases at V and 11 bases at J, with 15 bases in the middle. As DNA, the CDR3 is TGTGCCAGCAGTTACCAGACAGGCCTTGAGGCTTTCTTT. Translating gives CASSYQTGLEAFF.

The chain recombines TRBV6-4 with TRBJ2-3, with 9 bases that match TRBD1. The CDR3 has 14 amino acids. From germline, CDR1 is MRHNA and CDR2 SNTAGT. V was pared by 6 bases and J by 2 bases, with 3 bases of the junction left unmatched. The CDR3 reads CASRGQGDTDTQYF. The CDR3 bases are TGTGCCAGCAGGGGACAGGGTGACACAGATACGCAGTATTTT.

The CDR3 DNA sequence: TGTGCCAGCAGTGGGGACAGGGTCTCCTACGAGCAGTACTTC. Its translation is CASSGDRVSYEQYF. This chain links TRBV6-1 with TRBJ2-7, with TRBD1 identical over 9 bases. J was trimmed by 0 bases and V by 4 bases; bases with no gene match: 1. The CDR3 has 14 residues. Germline V gene sequence: CDR1 MNHNS, CDR2 SASEGT.

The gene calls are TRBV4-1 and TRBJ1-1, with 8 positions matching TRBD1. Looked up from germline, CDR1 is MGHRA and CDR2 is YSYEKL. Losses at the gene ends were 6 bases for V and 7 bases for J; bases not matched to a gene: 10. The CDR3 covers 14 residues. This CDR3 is CASSLGQGGIEAFF. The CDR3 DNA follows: TGCGCCAGCAGTTTAGGACAGGGAGGCATTGAAGCTTTCTTT.

As DNA, the CDR3 is TGTGCCAGCAGCTTGGTCGGGGACATTCAGTACTTC. It specifies CASSLVGDIQYF. The gene calls are TRBV5-6 and TRBJ2-4, with D possibly TRBD2 on 5 matching bases. V gave up 0 bases and J gave up 8 bases, with 6 bases separating them. This CDR3 spans 12 amino acids. Germline V gene sequence: CDR1 SGHDT, CDR2 YYEEEE.

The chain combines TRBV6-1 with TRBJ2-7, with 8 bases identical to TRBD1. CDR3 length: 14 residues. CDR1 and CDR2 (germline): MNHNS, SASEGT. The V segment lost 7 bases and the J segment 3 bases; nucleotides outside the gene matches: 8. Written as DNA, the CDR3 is TGTGCCAGCAAAAGGACCGGGACAGGCTACGAGCAGTACTTC. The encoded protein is CASKRTGTGYEQYF.

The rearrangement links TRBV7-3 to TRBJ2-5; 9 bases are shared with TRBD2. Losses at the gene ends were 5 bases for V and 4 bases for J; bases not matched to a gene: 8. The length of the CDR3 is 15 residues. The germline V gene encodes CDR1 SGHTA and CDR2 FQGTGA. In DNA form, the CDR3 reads TGTGCCAGCAGCCGCGGGGGGGCGAGTGGAGAGACCCAGTACTTC. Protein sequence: CASSRGGASGETQYF.

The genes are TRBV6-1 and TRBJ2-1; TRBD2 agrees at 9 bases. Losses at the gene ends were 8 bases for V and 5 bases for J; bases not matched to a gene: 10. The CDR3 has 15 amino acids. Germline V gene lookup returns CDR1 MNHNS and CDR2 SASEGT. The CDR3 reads CASSVSGGRHNEQFF. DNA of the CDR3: TGTGCCAGCTCCGTTAGCGGGGGCCGCCACAATGAGCAGTTCTTC.

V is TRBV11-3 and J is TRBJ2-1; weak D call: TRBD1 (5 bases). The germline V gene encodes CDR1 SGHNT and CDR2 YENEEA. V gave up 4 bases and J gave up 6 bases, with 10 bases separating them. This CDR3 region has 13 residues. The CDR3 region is CASSSGHPNEQFF. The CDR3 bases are TGTGCCAGCAGCTCCGGACATCCCAATGAGCAGTTCTTC.

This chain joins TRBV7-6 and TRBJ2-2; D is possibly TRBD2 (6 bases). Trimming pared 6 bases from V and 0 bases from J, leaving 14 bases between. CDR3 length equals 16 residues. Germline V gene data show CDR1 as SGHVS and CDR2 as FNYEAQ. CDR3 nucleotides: TGTGCCAGCAGTCCATACGGGACTGCGAACACCGGGGAGCTGTTTTTT. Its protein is CASSPYGTANTGELFF.

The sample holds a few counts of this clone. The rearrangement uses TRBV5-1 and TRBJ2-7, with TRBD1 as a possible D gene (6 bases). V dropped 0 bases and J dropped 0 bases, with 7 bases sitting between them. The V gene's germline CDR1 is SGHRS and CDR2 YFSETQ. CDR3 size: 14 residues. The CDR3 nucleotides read TGCGCCAGCAGCTTGGGGACAGTCTCCTACGAGCAGTACTTC. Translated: CASSLGTVSYEQYF.

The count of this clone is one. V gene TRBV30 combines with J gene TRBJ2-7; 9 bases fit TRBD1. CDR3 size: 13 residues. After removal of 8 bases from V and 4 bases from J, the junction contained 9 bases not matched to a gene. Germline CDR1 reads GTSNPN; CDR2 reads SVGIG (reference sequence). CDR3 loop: CAGRDRATYEQYF. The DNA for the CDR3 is TGTGCCGGACGGGACAGGGCTACGTACGAGCAGTACTTC.

Here the CDR3 reads CASSKFTGGNQPQHF. The CDR3 nucleotides read TGTGCCAGCAGCAAATTTACAGGGGGTAATCAGCCCCAGCATTTT. The gene calls are TRBV27 and TRBJ1-5; TRBD1 matches at 8 bases. Looked up from germline, CDR1 is MNHEY and CDR2 is SMNVEV (reference sequence). The CDR3 covers 15 residues. Trimming at V came to 6 bases and at J to 4 bases, leaving 8 bases not matched to a gene.

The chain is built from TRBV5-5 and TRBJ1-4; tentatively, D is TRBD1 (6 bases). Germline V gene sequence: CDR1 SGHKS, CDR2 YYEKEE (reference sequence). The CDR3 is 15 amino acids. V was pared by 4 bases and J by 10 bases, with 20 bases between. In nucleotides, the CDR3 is TGTGCCAGCAGCGGGACGGGGGGGCGAGAGGGAAAACTGTTTTTT. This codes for CASSGTGGREGKLFF.

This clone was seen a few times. Written as DNA, the CDR3 is TGTGCCTGGAGTGTACGAAGCGGGGGTGCTGAGCAGTTCTTC. The encoded protein is CAWSVRSGGAEQFF. The gene calls are TRBV30 and TRBJ2-1, with 8 bases aligning to TRBD2. The length of the CDR3 is 14 residues. Losses at the gene ends were 0 bases for V and 9 bases for J; bases not matched to a gene: 7. CDR1 GTSNPN and CDR2 SVGIG come from the germline V gene (reference sequence).

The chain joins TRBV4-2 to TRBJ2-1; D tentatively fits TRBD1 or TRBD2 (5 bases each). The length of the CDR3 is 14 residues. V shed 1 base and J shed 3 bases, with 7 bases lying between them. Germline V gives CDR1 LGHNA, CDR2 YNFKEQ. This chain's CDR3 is CASSQGDGYNEQFF. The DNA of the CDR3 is TGTGCCAGCAGCCAAGGGGACGGCTACAATGAGCAGTTCTTC.

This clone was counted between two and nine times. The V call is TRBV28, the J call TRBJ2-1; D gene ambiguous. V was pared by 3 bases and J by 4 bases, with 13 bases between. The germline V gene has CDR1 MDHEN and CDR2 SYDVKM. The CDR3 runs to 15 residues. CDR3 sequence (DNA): TGTGCCAGCAGTTTTACGGGTTTTGGTTACAATGAGCAGTTCTTC. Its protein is CASSFTGFGYNEQFF.

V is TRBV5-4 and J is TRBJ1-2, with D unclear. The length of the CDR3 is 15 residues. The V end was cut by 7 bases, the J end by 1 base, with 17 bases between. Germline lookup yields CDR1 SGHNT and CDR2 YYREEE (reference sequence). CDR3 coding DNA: TGTGCCAGCTCGCTCATGATCAAGGATAACTATGGCTACACCTTC. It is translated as CASSLMIKDNYGYTF.